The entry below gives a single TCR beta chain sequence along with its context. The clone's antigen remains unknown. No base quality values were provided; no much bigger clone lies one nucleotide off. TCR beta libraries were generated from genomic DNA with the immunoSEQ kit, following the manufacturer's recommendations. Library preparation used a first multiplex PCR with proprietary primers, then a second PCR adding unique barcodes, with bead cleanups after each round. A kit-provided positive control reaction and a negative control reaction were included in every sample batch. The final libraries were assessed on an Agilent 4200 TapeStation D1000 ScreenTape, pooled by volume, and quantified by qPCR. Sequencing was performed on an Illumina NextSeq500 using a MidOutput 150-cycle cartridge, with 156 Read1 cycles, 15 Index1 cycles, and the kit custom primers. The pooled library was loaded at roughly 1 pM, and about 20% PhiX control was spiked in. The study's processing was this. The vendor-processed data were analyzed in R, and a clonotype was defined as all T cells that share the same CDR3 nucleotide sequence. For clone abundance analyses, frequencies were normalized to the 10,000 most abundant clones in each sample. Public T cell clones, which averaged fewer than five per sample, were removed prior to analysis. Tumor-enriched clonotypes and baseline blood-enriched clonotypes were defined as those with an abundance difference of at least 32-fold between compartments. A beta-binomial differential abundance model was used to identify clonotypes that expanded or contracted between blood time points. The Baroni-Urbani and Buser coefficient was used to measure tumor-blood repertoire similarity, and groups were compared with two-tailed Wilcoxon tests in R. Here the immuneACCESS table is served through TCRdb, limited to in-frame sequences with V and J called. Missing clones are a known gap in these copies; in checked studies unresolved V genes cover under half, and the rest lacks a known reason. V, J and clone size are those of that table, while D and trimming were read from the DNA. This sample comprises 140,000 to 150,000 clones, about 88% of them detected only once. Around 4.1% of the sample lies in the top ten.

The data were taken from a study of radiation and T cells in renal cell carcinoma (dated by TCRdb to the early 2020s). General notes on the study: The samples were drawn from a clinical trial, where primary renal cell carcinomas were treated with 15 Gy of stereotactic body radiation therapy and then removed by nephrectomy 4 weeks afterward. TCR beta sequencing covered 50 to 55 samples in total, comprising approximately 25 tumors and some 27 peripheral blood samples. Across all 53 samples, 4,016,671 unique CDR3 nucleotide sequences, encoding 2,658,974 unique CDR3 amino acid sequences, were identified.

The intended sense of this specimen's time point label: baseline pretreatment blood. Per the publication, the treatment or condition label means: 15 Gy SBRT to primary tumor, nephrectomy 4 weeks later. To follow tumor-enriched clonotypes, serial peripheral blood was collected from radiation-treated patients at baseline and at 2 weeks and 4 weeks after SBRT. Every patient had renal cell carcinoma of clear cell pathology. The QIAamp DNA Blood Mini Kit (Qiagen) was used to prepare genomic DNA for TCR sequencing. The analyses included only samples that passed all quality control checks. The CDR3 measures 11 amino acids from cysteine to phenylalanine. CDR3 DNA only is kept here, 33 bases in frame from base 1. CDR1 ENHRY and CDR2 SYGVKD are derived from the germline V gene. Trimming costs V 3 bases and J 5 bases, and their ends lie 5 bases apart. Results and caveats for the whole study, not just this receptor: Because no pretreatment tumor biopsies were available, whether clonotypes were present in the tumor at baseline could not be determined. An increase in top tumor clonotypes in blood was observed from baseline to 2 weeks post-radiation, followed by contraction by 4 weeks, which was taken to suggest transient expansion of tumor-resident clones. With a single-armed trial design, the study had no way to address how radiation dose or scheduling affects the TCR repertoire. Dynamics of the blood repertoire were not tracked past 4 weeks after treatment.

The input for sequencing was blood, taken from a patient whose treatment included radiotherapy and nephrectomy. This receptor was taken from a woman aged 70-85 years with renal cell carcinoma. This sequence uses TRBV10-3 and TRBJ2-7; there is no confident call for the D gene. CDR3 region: CAISDFHEQYF. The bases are TGTGCCATCAGTGACTTCCACGAGCAGTACTTC.